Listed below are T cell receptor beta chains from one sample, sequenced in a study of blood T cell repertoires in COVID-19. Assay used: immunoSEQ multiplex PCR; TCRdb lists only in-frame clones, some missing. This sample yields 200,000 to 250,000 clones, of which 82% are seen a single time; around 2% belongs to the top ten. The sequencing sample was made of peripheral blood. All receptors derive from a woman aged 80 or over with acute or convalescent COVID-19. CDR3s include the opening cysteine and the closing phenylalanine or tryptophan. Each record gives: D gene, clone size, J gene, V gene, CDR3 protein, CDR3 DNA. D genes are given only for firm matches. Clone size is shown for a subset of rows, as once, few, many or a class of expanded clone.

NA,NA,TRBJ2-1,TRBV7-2,CASSLVAGGYSNEQFF,TGTGCCAGCAGCTTAGTCGCAGGGGGGTATAGTAATGAGCAGTTCTTC
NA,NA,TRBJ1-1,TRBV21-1,CASSKAQGQGEKTEAFF,TGTGCCAGCAGCAAAGCCCAGGGACAGGGCGAGAAGACTGAAGCTTTCTTT
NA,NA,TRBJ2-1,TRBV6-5,CASRRTGGGLNEQFF,TGTGCCAGCAGGCGAACCGGGGGAGGTTTGAATGAGCAGTTCTTC
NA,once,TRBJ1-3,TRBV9,CASSVERAWAGNTIYF,TGTGCCAGCAGCGTAGAGAGGGCCTGGGCTGGAAACACCATATATTTT
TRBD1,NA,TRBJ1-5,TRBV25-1,CASSSGQGGLGGNQPQHF,TGTGCCAGCAGCTCCGGACAGGGGGGGCTGGGGGGCAATCAGCCCCAGCATTTT
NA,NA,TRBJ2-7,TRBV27,CASSLGQTYEQYF,TGTGCCAGCAGCCTTGGGCAGACCTACGAGCAGTACTTC
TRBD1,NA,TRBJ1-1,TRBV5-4,CASSDRVGISTEAFF,TGTGCCAGCAGCGACAGGGTTGGAATTAGCACTGAAGCTTTCTTT
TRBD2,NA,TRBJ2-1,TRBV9,CASSSGLGGIEQFF,TGTGCCAGCAGCTCAGGACTAGGCGGTATTGAGCAGTTCTTC
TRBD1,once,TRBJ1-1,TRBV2,CASSGSTGDTEAFF,TGTGCCAGCAGTGGTTCGACAGGGGACACTGAAGCTTTCTTT
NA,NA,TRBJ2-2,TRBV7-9,CASSLVLAPGELFF,TGTGCCAGCAGCTTAGTACTAGCCCCCGGGGAGCTGTTTTTT
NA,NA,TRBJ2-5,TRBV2,CASRANRQGRETQYF,TGTGCCAGCAGAGCCAACCGCCAGGGTCGGGAGACCCAGTACTTC
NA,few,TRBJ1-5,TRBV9,CASSEDSGDSNQPQHF,TGTGCCAGCAGCGAGGACAGCGGTGATAGCAATCAGCCCCAGCATTTT
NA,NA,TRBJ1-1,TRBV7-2,CATARGNTEAFF,TGTGCGACCGCCCGCGGGAACACTGAAGCTTTCTTT
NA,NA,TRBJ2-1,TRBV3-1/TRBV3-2,CASSQGPRYNEQFF,TGTGCCAGCAGCCAAGGTCCGCGTTACAATGAGCAGTTCTTC
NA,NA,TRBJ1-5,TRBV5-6,CASSPRFSGNQPQHF,TGTGCCAGCAGCCCAAGATTTTCGGGCAATCAGCCCCAGCATTTT
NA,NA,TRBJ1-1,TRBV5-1,CASSLGPGNTEAFF,TGCGCCAGCAGCTTAGGCCCAGGGAACACTGAAGCTTTCTTT
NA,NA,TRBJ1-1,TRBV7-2,CASSLMAATRNTEAFF,TGTGCCAGCAGCTTAATGGCAGCGACTAGGAACACTGAAGCTTTCTTT
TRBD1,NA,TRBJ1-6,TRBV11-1,CASGDSHNSPLHF,TGTGCCAGCGGGGACAGCCATAATTCACCCCTCCACTTT
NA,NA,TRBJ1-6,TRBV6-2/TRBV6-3,CASSIWTANYNSPLHF,TGTGCCAGCAGTATATGGACAGCGAACTATAATTCACCCCTCCACTTT
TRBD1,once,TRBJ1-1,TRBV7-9,CASSLTGDFSTEAFF,TGTGCCAGCAGCCTAACAGGGGATTTTAGCACTGAAGCTTTCTTT
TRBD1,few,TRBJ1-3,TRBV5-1,CASSNFDRGSGNTIYF,TGCGCCAGCAGCAATTTCGACAGGGGCTCTGGAAACACCATATATTTT
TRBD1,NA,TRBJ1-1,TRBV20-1,CSASQGVNTEAFF,TGCAGTGCTAGTCAGGGGGTGAACACTGAAGCTTTCTTT
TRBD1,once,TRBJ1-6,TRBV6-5,CASSYSQGIGNSPLHF,TGTGCCAGCAGTTACTCACAGGGGATAGGGAATTCACCCCTCCACTTT
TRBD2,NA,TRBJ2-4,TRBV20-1,CSASIPGLAGKVNIQYF,TGCAGTGCTAGTATACCGGGACTAGCGGGAAAGGTAAACATTCAGTACTTC
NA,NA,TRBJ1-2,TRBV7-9,CASSLAVRQSTIF,TGTGCCAGCAGCTTAGCGGTGCGTCAGTCGACAATCTTC
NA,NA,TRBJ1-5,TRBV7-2,CASSLARHPNQPQHF,TGTGCCAGCAGCTTAGCAAGACACCCTAATCAGCCCCAGCATTTT
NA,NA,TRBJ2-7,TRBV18,CASSTGQNYEQYF,TGTGCCAGCTCAACGGGACAAAACTACGAGCAGTACTTC
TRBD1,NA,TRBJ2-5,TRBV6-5,CASSKGQGTQETQYF,TGTGCCAGCAGCAAGGGACAGGGGACTCAAGAGACCCAGTACTTC
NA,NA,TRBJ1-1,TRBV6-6,CASSPREAGRMNTEAFF,TGTGCCAGCAGTCCCCGGGAGGCCGGGAGGATGAACACTGAAGCTTTCTTT
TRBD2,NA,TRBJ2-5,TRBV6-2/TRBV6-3,CASSYSPGTSGGLSQETQYF,TGTGCCAGCAGTTACTCCCCCGGGACTAGCGGGGGACTCTCCCAAGAGACCCAGTACTTC
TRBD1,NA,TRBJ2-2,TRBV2,CASSELGTGRTGELFF,TGTGCCAGCAGTGAACTTGGGACAGGGCGAACCGGGGAGCTGTTTTTT
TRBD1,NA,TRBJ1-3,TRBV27,CASSYRMEGARGNTIYF,TGTGCCAGCAGTTACCGGATGGAGGGGGCAAGGGGAAACACCATATATTTT
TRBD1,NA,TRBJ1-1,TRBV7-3,CASSPTGPGTEAFF,TGTGCCAGCAGCCCGACAGGGCCGGGGACTGAAGCTTTCTTT
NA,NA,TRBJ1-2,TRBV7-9,CASSLDSNYGYTF,TGTGCCAGCAGCTTAGACAGCAACTATGGCTACACCTTC
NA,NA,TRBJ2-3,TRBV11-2,CASSLERLSPTDTQYF,TGTGCCAGCAGCTTAGAGCGCCTATCCCCCACAGATACGCAGTATTTT
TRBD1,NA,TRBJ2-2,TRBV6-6,CASSLRQGTTGELFF,TGTGCCAGCAGTTTAAGACAGGGGACTACCGGGGAGCTGTTTTTT